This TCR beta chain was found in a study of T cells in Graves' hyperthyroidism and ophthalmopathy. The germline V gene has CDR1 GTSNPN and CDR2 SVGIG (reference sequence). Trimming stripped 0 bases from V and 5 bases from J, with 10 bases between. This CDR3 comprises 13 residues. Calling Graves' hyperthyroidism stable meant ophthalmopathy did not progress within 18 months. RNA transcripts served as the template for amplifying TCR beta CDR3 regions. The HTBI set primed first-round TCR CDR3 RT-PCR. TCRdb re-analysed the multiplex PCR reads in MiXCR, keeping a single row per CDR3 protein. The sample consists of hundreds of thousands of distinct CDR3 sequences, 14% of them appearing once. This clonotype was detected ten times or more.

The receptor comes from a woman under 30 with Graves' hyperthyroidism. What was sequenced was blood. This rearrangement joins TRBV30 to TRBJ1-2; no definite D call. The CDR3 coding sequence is TGTGCCTGGAGTGTACAAGGGAAGTATGGCTACACCTTC. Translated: CAWSVQGKYGYTF.